This TCR beta chain was captured in a study of response to subunit inactivated influenza vaccine. The study, taken as a whole, reports: Few additional T cells are recruited per seasonal influenza vaccination, authors suggested.

This clonotype was seen a handful of times. The target antigen is unknown. The ends were cut back, 2 bases at V and 0 bases at J, with 13 bases in the middle. CDR3 size: 15 residues. Germline assignment: CDR1 DFQATT and CDR2 SNEGSKA (reference sequence). A single record per CDR3 protein comes from TCRdb applying MiXCR to the RT-PCR reads. The data show fewer than 650,000 distinct CDR3 sequences, with under 15% seen just once and 13% held by the top ten. The chain recombines TRBV20-1 with TRBJ1-2; TRBD1 is a possible D gene (5 bases). This TCR came from a man aged 45 to 65 who received an inactivated influenza vaccine. Sequenced material: PBMCs from blood, taken around seven weeks after vaccination. The CDR3, as DNA: TGCAGTGCTAGACCTGACAGATTCACTAACTATGGCTACACCTTC. Residues: CSARPDRFTNYGYTF.